The 22 T cell receptor beta chains given below trace back to one sample, sequenced in a study of blood T cell repertoires in COVID-19. Using immunoSEQ multiplex PCR, the repertoire was profiled, and TCRdb retains in-frame clones only, with some absent. The sample records fewer than 350,000 clones, approximately 87% being singletons. Specimen: peripheral blood. These receptors were taken from a woman in her thirties with COVID-19, enrolled during active disease.

This chain joins TRBV19 and TRBJ1-6, with 11 bases aligning to TRBD1. The CDR3 has 16 amino acids. Germline V gene sequence: CDR1 LNHDA, CDR2 SQIVND (reference sequence). Trimming took 3 bases from V and 9 from J; bases not matched to a gene: 7. CDR3 residues: CASSIPDRGLGSPLHF. CDR3 in DNA: TGTGCCAGTAGTATCCCGGACAGGGGGCTCGGTTCACCCCTCCACTTT.

The genes are TRBV6-5 and TRBJ2-3, with 7 positions matching TRBD2. This CDR3 region has 13 residues. Germline values: CDR1 MNHEY, CDR2 SVGAGI. J lost 7 bases, V lost 2 bases, and 3 bases had no gene match. Here the CDR3 reads CASSYREGYTQYF. The CDR3 nucleotides are TGTGCCAGCAGTTACAGGGAGGGGTATACGCAGTATTTT.

The V and J genes are TRBV7-9 and TRBJ2-6, with 7 positions matching TRBD1. Per the germline V gene, CDR1 is SEHNR and CDR2 is FQNEAQ (reference sequence). The CDR3 sequence is 17 residues long. V lost 2 bases and J lost 2; bases outside the gene matches: 6. CDR3 region: CASSLTGDPPGANVLTF. CDR3 sequence (DNA): TGTGCCAGCAGCTTAACAGGGGATCCACCTGGGGCCAACGTCCTGACTTTC.

The rearrangement joins TRBV11-2 to TRBJ1-2; D not resolved. The germline V gene encodes CDR1 SGHAT and CDR2 FQNNGV. This CDR3 comprises 15 residues. Trimming removed 1 base at V and 4 bases at J, with 13 bases between. The CDR3 protein is CASSLAPPPPYGYTF. The CDR3 region has the DNA TGTGCCAGCAGCTTAGCCCCTCCCCCCCCCTATGGCTACACCTTC.

This sequence joins TRBV6-4 and TRBJ2-3, with 7 bases that match TRBD2. CDR3 length equals 17 residues. Per germline, CDR1 MRHNA and CDR2 SNTAGT. Trimming took 4 bases from V and 0 from J; bases not matched to a gene: 10. The CDR3 DNA reads as TGTGCCAGCAGTGCCGTACCGGGAGCGGGGAGCACAGATACGCAGTATTTT. Its translation is CASSAVPGAGSTDTQYF.

The rearrangement uses TRBV12-3 or TRBV12-4 and TRBJ2-7; possible D gene TRBD2, 6 bases. The V and J ends lost 3 bases and 6 bases respectively, with 12 bases between them. CDR3 length: 13 residues. CDR3 bases: TGTGCCAGCAGTTTCGGGGGTATTGGCGAGCAGTACTTC. Translation gives CASSFGGIGEQYF.

The rearrangement joins TRBV14 to TRBJ1-6; D is undetermined. Germline V lookup: CDR1 SGHDN, CDR2 FVKESK. CDR3 size: 15 residues. Trimming stripped 5 bases from V and 10 bases from J, with 18 bases between. The CDR3 DNA is TGTGCCAGCAGCGGTCGGGGAGCCCGGGAATCACCCCTCCACTTT. Amino acids: CASSGRGARESPLHF.

The V call is TRBV18, the J call TRBJ2-7; weak D call: TRBD2 (6 bases). Germline V gene lookup returns CDR1 KGHSH and CDR2 LQKENI. The CDR3 contains 14 residues. Trimming took 0 bases from V and 6 from J, leaving 12 bases between them. This CDR3 is CASSPPEGWGEQYF. The CDR3 DNA reads as TGTGCCAGCTCACCACCGGAGGGGTGGGGCGAGCAGTACTTC.

The rearrangement uses TRBV6-5 and TRBJ1-3; D is undetermined. The CDR3 is 15 amino acids. The V and J ends lost 5 bases and 0 bases respectively, with 11 bases between them. Germline CDR1 reads MNHEY; CDR2 reads SVGAGI. The CDR3 loop reads CASSPTANSGNTIYF. For the CDR3, the DNA is TGTGCCAGCAGTCCCACAGCCAACTCTGGAAACACCATATATTTT.

The V and J genes are TRBV6-1 and TRBJ2-7; TRBD1 matches at 7 bases. V was pared by 0 bases and J by 0 bases, with 8 bases of the junction left unmatched. CDR1 is MNHNS, CDR2 SASEGT, per germline. The CDR3 runs 17 residues. CDR3 sequence (DNA): TGTGCCAGCAGTGAAGCGCGAGGGGGCGATAGCTCCTACGAGCAGTACTTC. Amino acids: CASSEARGGDSSYEQYF.

V is TRBV19 and J is TRBJ2-7; TRBD2 matches 14 bases. The junction had 5 bases not matched to a gene; V was cut back by 5 bases and J by 2 bases. CDR3 length: 16 amino acids. CDR1 is LNHDA and CDR2 is SQIVND in the germline V gene (reference sequence). This chain's CDR3 is CASSARLAGGPYEQYF. As DNA, the CDR3 is TGTGCCAGTAGTGCTCGACTAGCGGGGGGGCCCTACGAGCAGTACTTC.

The chain couples TRBV7-9 to TRBJ2-7; 9 bases fit TRBD1. With 5 bases clipped from V and 4 bases from J, the junction kept 6 bases outside the gene matches. The CDR3 runs 14 residues. Germline V gene sequence: CDR1 SEHNR, CDR2 FQNEAQ (reference sequence). CDR3 nucleotide sequence: TGTGCCAGCAGCCCCCGGACAGGGGTTTACGAGCAGTACTTC. This translates into CASSPRTGVYEQYF.

This chain links TRBV4-1 with TRBJ2-2; unclear D gene. From germline, CDR1 is MGHRA and CDR2 YSYEKL. The CDR3 is made up of 17 amino acids. Trimming shortened V by 1 base and J by 2 bases, and 14 bases separated the two germline ends. In DNA form, the CDR3 reads TGCGCCAGCAGCCAAGGCCCCGGGTGGAGTAACACCGGGGAGCTGTTTTTT. Translated: CASSQGPGWSNTGELFF.

This chain joins TRBV30 and TRBJ1-6; maybe TRBD1 (5 bases). CDR3 length: 13 residues. Trimming took off 4 bases at V and 7 bases at J, with 11 bases between the two ends. CDR1 is GTSNPN and CDR2 is SVGIG in the germline V gene (reference sequence). The CDR3 sequence is CAWNTGWNSPLHF. The CDR3 DNA sequence: TGTGCCTGGAATACAGGATGGAATTCACCCCTCCACTTT.

J is TRBJ1-4 and V is TRBV5-6; D call uncertain. There are 14 residues in the CDR3. The V gene lost 4 bases and the J gene lost 0 bases, with 7 bases spanning the gap. Germline CDR1 SGHDT, CDR2 YYEEEE. The CDR3 DNA reads TGTGCCAGCAGCCACCTAGCAACTAATGAAAAACTGTTTTTT. Its protein product is CASSHLATNEKLFF.

This chain connects TRBV19 to TRBJ2-3; 9 positions agree with TRBD1. The CDR3 contains 14 residues. The V segment lost 5 bases and the J segment 4 bases; nucleotides outside the gene matches: 4. CDR1 and CDR2 from the germline V gene are LNHDA and SQIVND (reference sequence). Here the CDR3 DNA reads TGTGCCAGTAGTTCCACAGGGGGCGCAGATACGCAGTATTTT. This sequence encodes CASSSTGGADTQYF.

In its sample, this clone was seen once. The chain recombines TRBV5-1 with TRBJ2-7; 10 positions agree with TRBD1. The V gene end was trimmed by 0 bases and the J gene end by 4 bases; junction bases not matched to a gene: 10. The CDR3 spans 17 residues. From germline, CDR1 is SGHRS and CDR2 YFSETQ. The CDR3 bases are TGCGCCAGCAGCTTGGCGGCCTCGGGACAGGGGAGGTACGAGCAGTACTTC. This gives the protein CASSLAASGQGRYEQYF. Using reference TRBV5-1 and TRBJ2-7 for the parts outside the CDR3, the full variable domain is KAGVTQTPRYLIKTRGQQVTLSCSPISGHRSVSWYQQTPGQGLQFLFEYFSETQRNKGNFPGRFSGRQFSNSRSEMNVSTLELGDSALYLCASSLAASGQGRYEQYFGPGTRLTVT.

The V and J genes are TRBV24-1 and TRBJ2-2; 10 bases match TRBD2. Trimming removed 4 bases from V and 6 bases from J; junction bases left unmatched: 4. Germline V gene data show CDR1 as KGHDR and CDR2 as SFDVKD. The CDR3 sequence is 15 residues long. The CDR3 nucleotides read TGTGCCACCAGTGAGGTAGCGGGGGGCGCCGGGGAGCTGTTTTTT. Its protein product is CATSEVAGGAGELFF.

This chain links TRBV5-7 with TRBJ2-7; TRBD2 aligns across 8 bases. TRBV5-7 is placed among ORFs of uncertain function. V dropped 7 bases and J dropped 3; count of bases not matched to a gene: 6. The CDR3 is 13 residues long. The CDR3: CASRGGNGYEQYF. The DNA of the CDR3 is TGTGCCAGCCGGGGGGGGAACGGCTACGAGCAGTACTTC.

The gene calls are TRBV28 and TRBJ1-6; D gene ambiguous. This CDR3 is built from 14 residues. Per germline, CDR1 MDHEN and CDR2 SYDVKM. V was cut by 3 bases and J by 6 bases, with 9 bases left in between. This chain's CDR3 is CASSLGPFNSPLHF. DNA of the CDR3: TGTGCCAGCAGTTTGGGCCCTTTTAATTCACCCCTCCACTTT.

The rearrangement links TRBV7-9 to TRBJ2-6, with D unclear. V gave up 5 bases and J gave up 0 bases, with 8 bases separating them. CDR3 length: 15 residues. Germline lookup yields CDR1 SEHNR and CDR2 FQNEAQ (reference sequence). The CDR3 bases are TGTGCCAGCAGCCCCGCGAGCTCTGGGGCCAACGTCCTGACTTTC. Its protein is CASSPASSGANVLTF.

The chain recombines TRBV30 with TRBJ1-5, with unresolved D. The CDR3 runs to 13 residues. The V gene lost 2 bases and the J gene lost 4 bases, with 9 bases spanning the gap. The germline V gene encodes CDR1 GTSNPN and CDR2 SVGIG (reference sequence). The CDR3 reads CAWSYGENQPQHF. CDR3 DNA: TGTGCCTGGAGTTATGGGGAGAATCAGCCCCAGCATTTT. The whole variable domain, remainder taken from reference TRBV30 and TRBJ1-5, is SQTIHQWPATLVQPVGSPLSLECTVEGTSNPNLYWYRQAAGRGLQLLFYSVGIGQISSEVPQNLSASRPQDRQFILSSKKLLLSDSGFYLCAWSYGENQPQHFGDGTRLSIL.